The 15 T cell receptor beta chains below were found in one sample sequenced in a study of T cell responses to AZD1222 COVID-19 vaccine. This table comes from immunoSEQ multiplex PCR, and its TCRdb copy is limited to in-frame clones, with some not included. Of approximately 140,000 clones listed, 85% to 90% are singletons. The sequencing used peripheral blood, collected 28 days after the second AZD1222 dose. These receptors came from an adult who received the AZD1222 COVID-19 vaccine.

DNA of the CDR3: TGTGCCAGCAGCTTTTTGTCGAACACTGAAGCTTTCTTT. Its protein product is CASSFLSNTEAFF. The J gene is TRBJ1-1, the V gene TRBV7-9; D gene unclear. The V end lost 3 bases, the J end lost 1 base, and 6 bases lay between the germline ends. The CDR3 runs to 13 residues. Germline CDR1 and CDR2: SEHNR and FQNEAQ (reference sequence).

The CDR3 here is CASSSDGTGVYEQYF. The DNA of the CDR3 is TGTGCCAGCAGTTCGGATGGGACAGGTGTTTACGAGCAGTACTTC. The chain couples TRBV6-5 to TRBJ2-7, with 8 bases that match TRBD1. Germline V gives CDR1 MNHEY, CDR2 SVGAGI. The CDR3 is made up of 15 amino acids. Trimming took 4 bases from V and 4 from J; bases not matched to a gene: 9.

In this sample, this clone turned up once. The J gene is TRBJ1-6, the V gene TRBV2, with D tentatively TRBD1 (5 bases). Germline CDR1 SNHLY, CDR2 FYNNEI. The germline V and J ends were trimmed by 6 bases and 7 bases, with 10 bases remaining between them. This CDR3 has 13 amino acids. The CDR3 loop is CASSRGLNSPLHF. The CDR3 nucleotides are TGTGCCAGCAGCCGGGGACTGAATTCACCCCTCCACTTT.

J is TRBJ2-1 and V is TRBV10-3; a possible D gene is TRBD1 (5 bases). The V gene lost 3 bases and the J gene lost 1 base, with 13 bases spanning the gap. Germline CDR1 ENHRY, CDR2 SYGVKD. This CDR3 region has 16 residues. This CDR3 reads CAISDRIKGSYNEQFF. The CDR3 DNA sequence: TGTGCCATCAGTGACCGGATCAAGGGGTCCTACAATGAGCAGTTCTTC.

This clone has just a few counts. The chain recombines TRBV10-3 with TRBJ2-7; D uncertain. Germline values: CDR1 ENHRY, CDR2 SYGVKD. Trimming stripped 6 bases from V and 0 bases from J, with 12 bases between. This CDR3 spans 14 amino acids. DNA for the CDR3: TGTGCCATCAGAAGAGACATGGACTCCTACGAGCAGTACTTC. Protein: CAIRRDMDSYEQYF.

The chain uses TRBV9 and TRBJ1-3; 7 nucleotides match TRBD1. The CDR3 totals 16 residues. V lost 4 bases to trimming and J lost 0 bases; unmatched junction nucleotides: 7. Looked up from germline, CDR1 is SGDLS and CDR2 is YYNGEE. Here the CDR3 DNA reads TGTGCCAGCAGCCCTCTGACAGGGAACTCTGGAAACACCATATATTTT. Translated: CASSPLTGNSGNTIYF.

This rearrangement joins TRBV28 to TRBJ2-1, with 8 positions matching TRBD2. The germline V gene has CDR1 MDHEN and CDR2 SYDVKM. Losses at the gene ends were 3 bases for V and 8 bases for J; bases not matched to a gene: 9. The CDR3 consists of 15 residues. As DNA, the CDR3 is TGTGCCAGCAGTTTGGGCCTAGCGGGCGGGGATGAGCAGTTCTTC. The encoded protein is CASSLGLAGGDEQFF.

The V gene is TRBV10-2, the J gene TRBJ2-2; D tentatively fits TRBD1 or TRBD2 (5 bases each). With 6 bases removed from V and 0 bases from J, the gap between germline ends came to 17 bases. The CDR3 runs to 17 residues. Germline V CDR1 and CDR2: WSHSY, SAAADI. The CDR3 bases are TGCGCCAGCAGGGGGGTGACACGAGCCCCGAACACCGGGGAGCTGTTTTTT. Translating it yields CASRGVTRAPNTGELFF.

This clone was seen just once. The chain is built from TRBV6-5 and TRBJ2-5; the D is unclear. The CDR3 length is 10 residues. With 11 bases removed from V and 5 bases from J, the gap between germline ends came to 9 bases. Germline-derived CDR1 and CDR2 are MNHEY and SVGAGI. This chain's CDR3 is CAAGSETQYF. The DNA of the CDR3 is TGTGCCGCCGGCTCCGAGACCCAGTACTTC.

The genes are TRBV28 and TRBJ1-2, with a possible D match to TRBD1 (6 bases). The V end was cut by 5 bases, the J end by 3 bases, with 10 bases between. CDR1 and CDR2 from the germline V gene are MDHEN and SYDVKM. CDR3 size: 13 residues. The CDR3 sequence: CASSRDTDYGYTF. The DNA for the CDR3 is TGTGCCAGCAGTAGGGACACGGACTATGGCTACACCTTC.

This rearrangement joins TRBV7-2 to TRBJ2-2, with no clear D. Trimming took 3 bases from V and 4 from J, leaving 12 bases between them. The CDR3 length is 15 residues. CDR1 SGHTA and CDR2 FQGNSA come from the germline V gene. CDR3 nucleotide sequence: TGTGCCAGCAGCTTTACGGGCGGTGCCACCGGGGAGCTGTTTTTT. It specifies CASSFTGGATGELFF.

CDR3 nucleotide sequence: TGCGCCAGCAGCTCCCGACAGGGGGCGAACTATGGCTACACCTTC. Translating it yields CASSSRQGANYGYTF. The rearrangement joins TRBV5-1 to TRBJ1-2; TRBD1 matches at 10 bases. After removal of 3 bases from V and 2 bases from J, the junction contained 4 bases not matched to a gene. The CDR3 is 15 residues long. The germline CDR1 and CDR2 sequences are SGHRS and YFSETQ.

This clone was observed a handful of times. The chain couples TRBV6-2 or TRBV6-3 to TRBJ2-3, with D hard to call. V lost 5 bases, J lost 3 bases, and 9 bases lay in between. There are 13 residues in the CDR3. Germline assignment: CDR1 MNHEY and CDR2 SVGEGT. The DNA for the CDR3 is TGTGCCAGCAGTAACTACCTAACAGATACGCAGTATTTT. Its translation: CASSNYLTDTQYF.

CDR3 residues: CASSLEKGFNYGYTF. The CDR3 DNA follows: TGTGCCAGCAGCTTAGAAAAGGGCTTCAACTATGGCTACACCTTC. V and J are TRBV7-2 and TRBJ1-2; the D is unclear. This CDR3 region has 15 residues. Trimming pared 1 base from V and 2 bases from J, leaving 11 bases between. Per germline, CDR1 SGHTA and CDR2 FQGNSA.

The chain carries TRBV5-1 and TRBJ1-5, with 7 nucleotides matching TRBD1. CDR3 length: 15 amino acids. The V gene end was trimmed by 0 bases and the J gene end by 4 bases; junction bases not matched to a gene: 4. Germline-derived CDR1 and CDR2 are SGHRS and YFSETQ. The CDR3 is CASSLGDSKNQPQHF. The CDR3 nucleotides are TGCGCCAGCAGCTTGGGGGACAGTAAAAATCAGCCCCAGCATTTT.